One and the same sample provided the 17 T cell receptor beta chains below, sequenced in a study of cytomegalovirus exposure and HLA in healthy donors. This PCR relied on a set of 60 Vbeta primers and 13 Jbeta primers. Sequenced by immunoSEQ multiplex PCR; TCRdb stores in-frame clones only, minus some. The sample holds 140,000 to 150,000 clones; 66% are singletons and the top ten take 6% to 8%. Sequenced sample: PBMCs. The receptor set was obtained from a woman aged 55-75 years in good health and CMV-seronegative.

CDR3 coding DNA: TGTGCCAGCAGCTTAGGGAGTTCAGCGGGGGGTAATGAGCAGTTCTTC. This gives the protein CASSLGSSAGGNEQFF. V is TRBV7-9 and J is TRBJ2-1; 9 bases fit TRBD2. The V and J ends lost 1 base and 7 bases, in that order; junction bases with no gene match: 8. From germline, CDR1 is SEHNR and CDR2 FQNEAQ (reference sequence). The CDR3 is 16 residues long.

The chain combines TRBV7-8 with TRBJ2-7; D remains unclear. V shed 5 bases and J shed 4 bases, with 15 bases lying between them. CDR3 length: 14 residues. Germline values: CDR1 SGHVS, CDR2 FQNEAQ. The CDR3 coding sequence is TGTGCCAGCAGCCGACAAAGCCCCAATTACGAGCAGTACTTC. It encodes CASSRQSPNYEQYF.

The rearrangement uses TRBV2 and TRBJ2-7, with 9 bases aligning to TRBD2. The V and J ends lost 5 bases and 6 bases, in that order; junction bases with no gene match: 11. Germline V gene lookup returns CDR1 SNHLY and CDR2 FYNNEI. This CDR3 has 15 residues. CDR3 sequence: CASSPLAGARTEQYF. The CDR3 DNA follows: TGTGCCAGCAGTCCTTTAGCGGGGGCCAGGACCGAGCAGTACTTC.

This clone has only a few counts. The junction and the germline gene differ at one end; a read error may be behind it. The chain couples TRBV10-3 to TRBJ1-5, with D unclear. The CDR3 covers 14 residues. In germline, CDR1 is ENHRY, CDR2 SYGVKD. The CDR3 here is CASSRGSSNQPQHF. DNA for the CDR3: TGTGCCAGCAGTCGCGGGAGTAGCAATCAGCCCCAGCATTTT.

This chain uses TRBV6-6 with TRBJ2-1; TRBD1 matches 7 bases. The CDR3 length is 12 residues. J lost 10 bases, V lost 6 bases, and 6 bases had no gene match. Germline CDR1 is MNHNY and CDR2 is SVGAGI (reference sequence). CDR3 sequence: CASSNTGAEQFF. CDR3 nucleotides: TGTGCCAGCAGCAACACAGGGGCCGAGCAGTTCTTC.

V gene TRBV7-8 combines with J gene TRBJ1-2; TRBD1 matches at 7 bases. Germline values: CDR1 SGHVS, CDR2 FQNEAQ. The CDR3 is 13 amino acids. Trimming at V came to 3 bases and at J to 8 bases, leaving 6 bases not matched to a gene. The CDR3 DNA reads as TGTGCCAGCAGCTTTCGAACAGGGGTCGGCTACACCTTC. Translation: CASSFRTGVGYTF.

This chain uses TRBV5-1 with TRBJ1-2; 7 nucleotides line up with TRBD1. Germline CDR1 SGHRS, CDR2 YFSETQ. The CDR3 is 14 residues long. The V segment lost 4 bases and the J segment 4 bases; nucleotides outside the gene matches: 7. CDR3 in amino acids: CASSPAGGLYGYTF. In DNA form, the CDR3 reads TGCGCCAGCAGCCCGGCAGGGGGGCTCTATGGCTACACCTTC.

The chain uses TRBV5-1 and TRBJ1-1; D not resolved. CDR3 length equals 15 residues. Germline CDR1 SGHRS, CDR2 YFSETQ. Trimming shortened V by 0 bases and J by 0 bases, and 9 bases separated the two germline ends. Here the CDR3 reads CASSLGHGLNTEAFF. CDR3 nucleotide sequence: TGCGCCAGCAGCTTGGGACATGGGTTGAACACTGAAGCTTTCTTT.

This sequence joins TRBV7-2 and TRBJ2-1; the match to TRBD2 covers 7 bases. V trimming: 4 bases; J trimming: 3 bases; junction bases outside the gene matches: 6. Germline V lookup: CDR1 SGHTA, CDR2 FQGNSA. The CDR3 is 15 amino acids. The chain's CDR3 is CASSSEREFYNEQFF. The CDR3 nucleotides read TGTGCCAGCAGCTCGGAGCGGGAATTCTACAATGAGCAGTTCTTC.

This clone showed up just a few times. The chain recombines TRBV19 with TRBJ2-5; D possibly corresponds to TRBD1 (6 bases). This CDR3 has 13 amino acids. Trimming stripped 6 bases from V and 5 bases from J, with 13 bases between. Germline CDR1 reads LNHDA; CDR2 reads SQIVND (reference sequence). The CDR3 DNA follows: TGTGCCAGTAGGTCGAGGGGGACGGAGACCCAGTACTTC. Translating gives CASRSRGTETQYF.

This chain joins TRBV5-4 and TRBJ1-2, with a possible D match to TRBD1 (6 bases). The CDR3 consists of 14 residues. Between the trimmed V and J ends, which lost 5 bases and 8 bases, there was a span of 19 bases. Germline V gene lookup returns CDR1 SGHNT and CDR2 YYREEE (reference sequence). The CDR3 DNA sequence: TGTGCCAGCAGTTCCAACAGGGTATCGGGCGGCTACACCTTC. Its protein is CASSSNRVSGGYTF. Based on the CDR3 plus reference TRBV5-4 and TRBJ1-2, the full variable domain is ETGVTQSPTHLIKTRGQQVTLRCSSQSGHNTVSWYQQALGQGPQFIFQYYREEENGRGNFPPRFSGLQFPNYSSELNVNALELDDSALYLCASSSNRVSGGYTFGSGTRLTVV.

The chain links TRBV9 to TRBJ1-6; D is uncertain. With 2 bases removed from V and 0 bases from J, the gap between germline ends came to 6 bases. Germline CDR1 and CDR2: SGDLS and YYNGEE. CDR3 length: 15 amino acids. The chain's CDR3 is CASSVASSYNSPLHF. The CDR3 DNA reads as TGTGCCAGCAGCGTTGCTAGCTCCTATAATTCACCCCTCCACTTT.

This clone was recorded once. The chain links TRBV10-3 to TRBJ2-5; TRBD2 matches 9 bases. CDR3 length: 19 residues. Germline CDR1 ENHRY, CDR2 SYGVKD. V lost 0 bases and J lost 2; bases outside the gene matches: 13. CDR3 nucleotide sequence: TGTGCCATCAGTGAGTCCCGACGAGGCCTAGCGGGGAAACAAGAGACCCAGTACTTC. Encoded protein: CAISESRRGLAGKQETQYF.

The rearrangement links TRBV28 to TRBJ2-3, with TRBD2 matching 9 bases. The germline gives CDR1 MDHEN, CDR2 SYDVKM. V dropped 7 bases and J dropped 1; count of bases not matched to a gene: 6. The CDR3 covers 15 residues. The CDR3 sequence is CASIWAGGRTDTQYF. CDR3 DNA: TGTGCCAGCATTTGGGCGGGAGGGCGCACAGATACGCAGTATTTT.

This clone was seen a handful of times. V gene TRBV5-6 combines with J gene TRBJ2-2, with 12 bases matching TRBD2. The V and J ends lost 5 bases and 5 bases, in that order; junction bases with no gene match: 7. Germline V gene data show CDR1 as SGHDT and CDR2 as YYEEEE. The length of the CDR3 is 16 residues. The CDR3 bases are TGTGCCAGCAGGAGACTAGCGGGAGTTTCTACCGGGGAGCTGTTTTTT. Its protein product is CASRRLAGVSTGELFF.

The CDR3 reads CASSLGGGNNEQFF. The CDR3 bases are TGTGCCAGCAGCTTAGGCGGGGGGAACAATGAGCAGTTCTTC. This chain uses TRBV11-3 with TRBJ2-1; TRBD2 aligns across 8 bases. Germline-derived CDR1 and CDR2 are SGHNT and YENEEA. The CDR3 runs to 14 residues. The trim removed 1 base at V and 5 bases at J, leaving 1 base unmatched.

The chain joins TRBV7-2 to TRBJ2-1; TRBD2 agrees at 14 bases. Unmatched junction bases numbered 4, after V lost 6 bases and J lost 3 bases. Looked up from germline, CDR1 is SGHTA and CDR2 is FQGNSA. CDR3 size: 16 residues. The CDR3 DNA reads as TGTGCCAGCAGGACTAGCGGGGGGGCCGGCTACAATGAGCAGTTCTTC. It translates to CASRTSGGAGYNEQFF.